The 31 T cell receptor beta chains presented below share a single source sample, sequenced in a study of T cells expressing NK-cell markers. One entry per CDR3 protein, without DNA, is what TCRdb gives after re-calling the 5' RACE reads. In total, the table holds over 350,000 distinct CDR3 sequences. Sequenced: blood T cells: a sorted CD56 or NKG2C T cell subset, CD4+ or CD8+ T cells, or bulk PBMC T cells (not recorded which). The receptors were gathered from a woman aged 45-65 years in good health.

The chain combines TRBV20-1 with TRBJ2-5; TCRdb selects TRBD1, and the lack of DNA leaves this call unchecked. This CDR3 is built from 15 residues. Germline loops: CDR1 DFQATT, CDR2 SNEGSKA (reference sequence). The CDR3 sequence: CSAEPSTGALETQYF.

This chain links TRBV5-5 with TRBJ2-6. Germline V gene sequence: CDR1 SGHKS, CDR2 YYEKEE (reference sequence). This CDR3 contains 17 residues. The CDR3 sequence is CASSLDPTSSGANVLTF.

This chain joins TRBV12-3 or TRBV12-4 and TRBJ2-3. This CDR3 contains 14 residues. The CDR3 here is CASRPQYEEDTQYF.

This chain links TRBV10-3 with TRBJ2-3; TCRdb indicates TRBD1, and absent DNA this call remains unverified. The V gene's germline CDR1 is ENHRY and CDR2 SYGVKD. The CDR3 sequence is 15 residues long. The CDR3 sequence: CAISEPGQGRDTQYF.

The chain joins TRBV12-3 or TRBV12-4 to TRBJ1-6. CDR3 length: 14 amino acids. The CDR3 sequence is CASSLKLTGSPLHF.

CDR3 sequence reads: CASSLLQGGNTEAFF. The chain couples TRBV28 to TRBJ1-1; as DNA is missing, the TRBD1 call by TCRdb cannot be tested. CDR1 and CDR2 from the germline V gene are MDHEN and SYDVKM. The CDR3 sequence is 15 residues long.

V gene TRBV5-6 combines with J gene TRBJ1-5; checking the TCRdb D call of TRBD1 is not possible without DNA. The germline V gene encodes CDR1 SGHDT and CDR2 YYEEEE. This CDR3 is 14 amino acids long. CDR3 sequence reads: CASSRPDTSQPQHF. Based on the CDR3 plus reference TRBV5-6 and TRBJ1-5, the full variable domain is DAGVTQSPTHLIKTRGQQVTLRCSPKSGHDTVSWYQQALGQGPQFIFQYYEEEERQRGNFPDRFSGHQFPNYSSELNVNALLLGDSALYLCASSRPDTSQPQHFGDGTRLSIL.

The CDR3 here is CASSLTGWDTEAFF. The chain is built from TRBV6-6 and TRBJ1-1; TCRdb's D call of TRBD1 is untestable without DNA. The CDR3 runs 14 residues. Germline V gene lookup returns CDR1 MNHNY and CDR2 SVGAGI (reference sequence).

The chain carries TRBV5-5 and TRBJ2-1; the D call of TRBD2 rests on TCRdb alone, since no DNA is present to check it. The CDR3 extends over 15 amino acids. Germline assignment: CDR1 SGHKS and CDR2 YYEKEE (reference sequence). CDR3 residues: CASSQRLAGETEQFF.

The CDR3 sequence: CASSQLAGTQYF. The chain carries TRBV6-5 and TRBJ2-3; checking the TCRdb D call of TRBD2 is not possible without DNA. CDR1 and CDR2 from the germline V gene are MNHEY and SVGAGI. The CDR3 has 12 amino acids.

The rearrangement links TRBV27 to TRBJ1-5; without DNA, the TCRdb call of TRBD1 cannot be checked. The CDR3 has 19 amino acids. Germline lookup yields CDR1 MNHEY and CDR2 SMNVEV (reference sequence). CDR3 residues: CASSSSRIPGQLSNQPQHF.

J is TRBJ1-5 and V is TRBV12-3 or TRBV12-4; TCRdb's D call of TRBD1 is untestable without DNA. This CDR3 contains 17 residues. CDR3 residues: CASSSSTGWADYQPQHF.

The gene calls are TRBV5-1 and TRBJ1-2; as DNA is missing, the TRBD1 call by TCRdb cannot be tested. The CDR3 totals 15 residues. Germline assignment: CDR1 SGHRS and CDR2 YFSETQ. CDR3: CASSLGQGKSSGYTF.

The chain links TRBV12-3 or TRBV12-4 to TRBJ2-5; TCRdb selects TRBD2, and the lack of DNA leaves this call unchecked. There are 17 residues in the CDR3. The CDR3 sequence: CASSQQPGLRGWETQYF.

The gene calls are TRBV20-1 and TRBJ2-7; TCRdb gives TRBD2 as the D gene, but with no DNA this cannot be confirmed. Germline values: CDR1 DFQATT, CDR2 SNEGSKA (reference sequence). The CDR3 is 16 amino acids. The CDR3 loop reads CSARALAGAGSYEQYF.

The chain links TRBV12-3 or TRBV12-4 to TRBJ2-7; without DNA, the TCRdb call of TRBD2 cannot be checked. CDR3 length: 15 residues. The CDR3 here is CASSPYSGRDYEQYF.

J is TRBJ1-4 and V is TRBV5-5; TCRdb's D call of TRBD1 is untestable without DNA. CDR1 SGHKS and CDR2 YYEKEE come from the germline V gene (reference sequence). CDR3 size: 15 residues. CDR3 protein: CASSSPGDGYEKLFF.

The chain carries TRBV6-6 and TRBJ2-7; TCRdb returns TRBD1, unconfirmable since there is no DNA. Germline assignment: CDR1 MNHNY and CDR2 SVGAGI (reference sequence). The CDR3 spans 15 residues. CDR3 protein: CASSIRGLGPYEQYF.

The gene calls are TRBV10-3 and TRBJ2-2; TCRdb selects TRBD1, and the lack of DNA leaves this call unchecked. Germline V gene lookup returns CDR1 ENHRY and CDR2 SYGVKD. This CDR3 is built from 15 residues. The CDR3 spells CAIRTLQGSTGELFF.

This chain links TRBV29-1 with TRBJ2-1; TCRdb calls TRBD1, which cannot be checked without DNA. The germline V gene encodes CDR1 SQVTM and CDR2 ANQGSEA. The CDR3 spans 11 residues. CDR3 sequence: CSVESRDQQFF.

The rearrangement uses TRBV10-3 and TRBJ2-1; there is no DNA to check the TCRdb D call of TRBD2. The CDR3 has 14 residues. Germline V lookup: CDR1 ENHRY, CDR2 SYGVKD. The CDR3 is CAIGQLAGGNEQFF.

The rearrangement joins TRBV5-1 to TRBJ1-1. This CDR3 comprises 14 residues. Germline CDR1 and CDR2: SGHRS and YFSETQ. CDR3 loop: CASSLIGGYTEAFF.

CDR3 amino acids: CAISLTEDNYGYTF. This chain uses TRBV10-3 with TRBJ1-2. CDR3 length: 14 amino acids. From germline, CDR1 is ENHRY and CDR2 SYGVKD.

The chain couples TRBV6-2 or TRBV6-3 to TRBJ2-4; the D call of TRBD2 rests on TCRdb alone, since no DNA is present to check it. The CDR3 contains 17 residues. The germline V gene encodes CDR1 MNHEY and CDR2 SVGEGT. The CDR3 here is CASSYHGGRRGIYIQYF.

The CDR3 loop reads CASRGTGEANVLTF. The chain uses TRBV4-2 and TRBJ2-6. The CDR3 consists of 14 residues. The V gene's germline CDR1 is LGHNA and CDR2 YNFKEQ.

V and J are TRBV20-1 and TRBJ1-6; TCRdb lists TRBD1, though no DNA is available to test this call. Germline values: CDR1 DFQATT, CDR2 SNEGSKA (reference sequence). CDR3 length equals 15 residues. CDR3: CSASAEGAFNSPLHF.

The chain is built from TRBV15 and TRBJ2-7. This CDR3 contains 15 residues. Germline CDR1 and CDR2: LNHNV and YYDKDF (reference sequence). This CDR3 is CATSRAGTGRYEQYF.

V is TRBV20-1 and J is TRBJ1-1. The CDR3 covers 14 residues. Per the germline V gene, CDR1 is DFQATT and CDR2 is SNEGSKA (reference sequence). The CDR3 region is CSAPLLRDASPAFF.

The chain combines TRBV12-3 or TRBV12-4 with TRBJ1-5; TCRdb selects TRBD1, and the lack of DNA leaves this call unchecked. The CDR3 is made up of 17 amino acids. CDR3 amino acids: CASSNGGAGGLNQPQHF.

The V call is TRBV12-3 or TRBV12-4, the J call TRBJ2-1; the TCRdb call, TRBD2, lacks DNA for checking. This CDR3 is 14 amino acids long. This CDR3 reads CASRERLPADEQFF.

The CDR3 loop is CASSLLASGRNTQYF. The genes are TRBV5-1 and TRBJ2-3; with no DNA, the TCRdb D assignment of TRBD2 cannot be verified. The V gene's germline CDR1 is SGHRS and CDR2 YFSETQ. CDR3 length: 15 amino acids.